The 27 T cell receptor beta chains listed next were all sequenced from one sample in a study of blood T cell repertoires in COVID-19. The protocol was immunoSEQ multiplex PCR, while the TCRdb copy is restricted to in-frame clones and leaves out a portion. The repertoire has 180,000 or so clones, around 83% of them found once; the top ten carry 0.99%. Sequencing was performed on peripheral blood. All receptors come from a man younger than 35 with acute or convalescent COVID-19.

The J gene is TRBJ1-6, the V gene TRBV30; the match to TRBD1 covers 8 bases. The germline CDR1 and CDR2 sequences are GTSNPN and SVGIG (reference sequence). Losses at the gene ends were 8 bases for V and 10 bases for J; bases not matched to a gene: 13. The CDR3 spans 14 residues. The CDR3 protein is CAGNGQGLGSPLHF. The CDR3 region has the DNA TGTGCCGGCAATGGACAGGGACTCGGGTCACCCCTCCACTTT.

V gene TRBV7-3 combines with J gene TRBJ2-3; the match to TRBD2 covers 10 bases. Germline V lookup: CDR1 SGHTA, CDR2 FQGTGA. Trimming cost V 5 bases and J 4 bases; bases outside gene matches: 9. This CDR3 has 16 residues. CDR3 protein: CASSPLASGGSDTQYF. For the CDR3, the DNA is TGTGCCAGCAGCCCTCTTGCTAGCGGGGGCTCAGATACGCAGTATTTT.

V usage is TRBV18 and J usage is TRBJ1-3; no firm D call. CDR1 and CDR2 (germline): KGHSH, LQKENI. V lost 2 bases, J lost 11 bases, and 22 bases lay in between. The CDR3 totals 16 residues. For the CDR3, the DNA is TGTGCCAGCTCACCAGTGACCCGGGTGGAGAAGTACTCCATATATTTT. Its protein product is CASSPVTRVEKYSIYF.

The rearrangement links TRBV30 to TRBJ2-1; 7 bases agree with TRBD2. The CDR3 is 15 residues long. Germline CDR1 is GTSNPN and CDR2 is SVGIG (reference sequence). The J segment lost 8 bases and the V segment lost 0 bases, leaving 10 bases of the junction unmatched. The CDR3 loop is CAWSVLGTKAHEQFF. DNA of the CDR3: TGTGCCTGGAGTGTACTGGGGACTAAGGCTCATGAGCAGTTCTTC.

This chain joins TRBV4-1 and TRBJ2-3; D uncertain. The CDR3 loop spans 13 amino acids. V lost 5 bases and J lost 0, with 6 bases in between. Germline V lookup: CDR1 MGHRA, CDR2 YSYEKL. The CDR3 here is CASSETSTDTQYF. For the CDR3, the DNA is TGCGCCAGCAGCGAAACTAGCACAGATACGCAGTATTTT.

The chain couples TRBV6-2 or TRBV6-3 to TRBJ2-7, with D perhaps TRBD1 (6 bases). Looked up from germline, CDR1 is MNHEY and CDR2 is SVGEGT. CDR3 length: 12 residues. V lost 4 bases to trimming and J lost 11 bases, with 15 bases between them. The CDR3 DNA follows: TGTGCCAGCAGTTTCGGGACACCGGAAAAGTACTTC. Its protein is CASSFGTPEKYF.

The J gene is TRBJ1-2, the V gene TRBV5-6; D is ambiguous. The CDR3 extends over 15 amino acids. Deletions cut 4 bases from V and 2 bases from J, with 15 bases between. CDR1 and CDR2 (germline): SGHDT, YYEEEE. CDR3 sequence reads: CASSHVTASNYGYTF. CDR3 coding DNA: TGTGCCAGCAGCCACGTCACAGCCTCCAACTATGGCTACACCTTC.

This chain connects TRBV5-1 to TRBJ1-2, with TRBD1 identical over 7 bases. CDR1 and CDR2 from the germline V gene are SGHRS and YFSETQ. Germline trimming cut 4 bases from V and 0 bases from J; bases unmatched to any gene: 3. The CDR3 has 14 residues. Here the CDR3 DNA reads TGCGCCAGCAGCGGGGGGACAGCTAACTATGGCTACACCTTC. Its translation is CASSGGTANYGYTF.

The chain couples TRBV20-1 to TRBJ1-2; perhaps TRBD1 as D (5 bases). The germline gives CDR1 DFQATT, CDR2 SNEGSKA (reference sequence). The CDR3 extends over 10 amino acids. V lost 4 bases, J lost 6 bases, and 6 bases lay in between. The CDR3 bases are TGCAGTGCTACAGGGAATGGCTACACCTTC. Its protein is CSATGNGYTF.

The J gene is TRBJ1-5, the V gene TRBV28; a weak D match, TRBD1 (6 bases). Trimming shortened V by 4 bases and J by 7 bases, and 14 bases separated the two germline ends. CDR1 is MDHEN and CDR2 is SYDVKM in the germline V gene. The CDR3 loop spans 14 amino acids. The CDR3 is CASSYRGAYQPQHF. The CDR3 DNA follows: TGTGCCAGCAGTTACCGGGGGGCTTACCAGCCCCAGCATTTT.

This clone was observed once. The V call is TRBV7-2, the J call TRBJ2-5; 8 bases line up with TRBD2. The trim removed 5 bases at V and 2 bases at J, leaving 7 bases unmatched. Per germline, CDR1 SGHTA and CDR2 FQGNSA. The CDR3 has 15 residues. Written as DNA, the CDR3 is TGTGCCAGCAGCCTCTTTAGCGGGGCTCAAGAGACCCAGTACTTC. Protein sequence: CASSLFSGAQETQYF.

The genes are TRBV5-6 and TRBJ1-4; D may be TRBD1 (5 bases). Germline values: CDR1 SGHDT, CDR2 YYEEEE. V was trimmed by 6 bases and J by 4 bases, leaving 22 bases between them. The CDR3 runs to 17 residues. The CDR3 sequence is CASTKLRAGKNNEKLFF. CDR3 coding DNA: TGTGCCAGCACCAAACTCCGGGCAGGGAAGAATAATGAAAAACTGTTTTTT.

In its sample, this clone was seen once. The rearrangement uses TRBV10-3 and TRBJ1-2; unclear D gene. The ends were cut back, 7 bases at V and 5 bases at J, with 17 bases in the middle. Per the germline V gene, CDR1 is ENHRY and CDR2 is SYGVKD. The length of the CDR3 is 14 residues. This CDR3 is CAITAAGSVYGYTF. CDR3 coding DNA: TGTGCCATCACAGCGGCGGGATCAGTGTATGGCTACACCTTC.

V is TRBV7-8 and J is TRBJ2-5; TRBD1 matches 10 bases. Germline CDR1 and CDR2: SGHVS and FQNEAQ. The CDR3 consists of 14 residues. After removal of 1 base from V and 8 bases from J, the junction contained 4 bases not matched to a gene. CDR3 amino acids: CASSLVGTGDTQYF. The CDR3 DNA reads TGTGCCAGCAGCTTAGTCGGGACAGGGGACACCCAGTACTTC.

The genes are TRBV7-2 and TRBJ1-2; D might be TRBD1 (5 bases). Germline CDR1 reads SGHTA; CDR2 reads FQGNSA. CDR3 size: 13 residues. V shed 0 bases and J shed 8 bases, with 10 bases lying between them. As DNA, the CDR3 is TGTGCCAGCAGCTTAGCTAGGGGAGGCGGCTACACCTTC. It translates to CASSLARGGGYTF.

CDR3 in DNA: TGTGCCAGCAGCCAACAGGGCTCTGGAAACACCATATATTTT. Its protein is CASSQQGSGNTIYF. The V gene is TRBV3-1 (or the pseudogene TRBV3-2), the J gene TRBJ1-3, with D possibly matching TRBD1 (5 bases). The CDR3 totals 14 residues. Germline V gene lookup returns CDR1 LGHDT and CDR2 YNNKEL (reference sequence). V was pared by 2 bases and J by 0 bases, with 5 bases between.

In its sample, this clone was seen a few times. CDR3 in DNA: TGTGCCAGCAGCTCCCCGGACAGGGCTAAAGCTTTCTTT. It specifies CASSSPDRAKAFF. V is TRBV7-9 and J is TRBJ1-1, with 8 bases matching TRBD1. Germline trimming cut 4 bases from V and 9 bases from J; bases unmatched to any gene: 7. The CDR3 loop spans 13 amino acids. In germline, CDR1 is SEHNR, CDR2 FQNEAQ (reference sequence). The full variable domain, completed using reference TRBV7-9 and TRBJ1-1, is DTGVSQNPRHKITKRGQNVTFRCDPISEHNRLYWYRQTLGQGPEFLTYFQNEAQLEKSRLLSDRFSAERPKGSFSTLEIQRTEQGDSAMYLCASSSPDRAKAFFGQGTRLTVV.

The genes are TRBV6-1 and TRBJ2-1; TRBD1 aligns across 8 bases. The CDR3 length is 15 residues. With V trimmed by 3 bases and J by 6 bases, 7 bases remained unmatched. Germline V gene sequence: CDR1 MNHNS, CDR2 SASEGT. The CDR3 region has the DNA TGTGCCAGCAGTGACACAGGGGGAACTAGCAATGAGCAGTTCTTC. This gives the protein CASSDTGGTSNEQFF.

V usage is TRBV19 and J usage is TRBJ1-3; maybe TRBD1 (6 bases). V dropped 5 bases and J dropped 2 bases, with 19 bases sitting between them. CDR1 and CDR2 (germline): LNHDA, SQIVND (reference sequence). The CDR3 spans 17 residues. This CDR3 is CASSDQRATGTGNTIYF. The CDR3, as DNA: TGTGCCAGTAGTGACCAAAGGGCCACAGGGACTGGAAACACCATATATTTT.

The rearrangement joins TRBV7-3 to TRBJ1-2; TRBD1 agrees at 9 bases. This CDR3 has 14 amino acids. The trim removed 5 bases at V and 7 bases at J, leaving 8 bases unmatched. Looked up from germline, CDR1 is SGHTA and CDR2 is FQGTGA. The CDR3 nucleotides read TGTGCCAGCAGCACGGGACAGGGAGGCCTTGGCTACACCTTC. This encodes CASSTGQGGLGYTF.

The chain employs TRBV19 and TRBJ2-7, with 10 positions matching TRBD2. The CDR3 is made up of 15 amino acids. V gave up 10 bases and J gave up 3 bases; unmatched junction bases: 12. Germline-derived CDR1 and CDR2 are LNHDA and SQIVND (reference sequence). CDR3 nucleotides: TGTGCCATACGAGGCACTAGCGGGGTTGACTACGAGCAGTACGTC. Residues: CAIRGTSGVDYEQYV.

V gene TRBV7-8 combines with J gene TRBJ1-5, with 7 bases matching TRBD1. CDR3 length: 15 amino acids. The germline V gene has CDR1 SGHVS and CDR2 FQNEAQ. Trimming removed 5 bases from V and 0 bases from J; junction bases left unmatched: 4. CDR3 DNA: TGTGCCAGCAGCGTGACAGGGAATAGCAATCAGCCCCAGCATTTT. It is translated as CASSVTGNSNQPQHF.

The J gene is TRBJ2-1, the V gene TRBV7-9; TRBD1 agrees at 9 bases. Germline values: CDR1 SEHNR, CDR2 FQNEAQ (reference sequence). The CDR3 length is 15 residues. V lost 8 bases, J lost 2 bases, and 7 bases stayed unmatched. In DNA, the CDR3 is TGTGCCAGCGAGGGAGGGACAGGGACCTACAATGAGCAGTTCTTC. It encodes CASEGGTGTYNEQFF.

The chain is built from TRBV30 and TRBJ2-1; TRBD2 agrees at 7 bases. V shed 4 bases and J 7 bases; nucleotides not matched to a gene: 7. The CDR3 has 13 residues. Germline V gene data show CDR1 as GTSNPN and CDR2 as SVGIG (reference sequence). DNA for the CDR3: TGTGCCTGGACGGCGGGGGTATGGAATGAGCAGTTCTTC. This translates into CAWTAGVWNEQFF. Full variable domain (missing parts from reference TRBV30 and TRBJ2-1): SQTIHQWPATLVQPVGSPLSLECTVEGTSNPNLYWYRQAAGRGLQLLFYSVGIGQISSEVPQNLSASRPQDRQFILSSKKLLLSDSGFYLCAWTAGVWNEQFFGPGTRLTVL.

The chain recombines TRBV6-5 with TRBJ1-5; TRBD1 matches at 8 bases. The length of the CDR3 is 13 residues. Germline trimming cut 7 bases from V and 7 bases from J; bases unmatched to any gene: 6. Per germline, CDR1 MNHEY and CDR2 SVGAGI. DNA of the CDR3: TGTGCCAGCATTACGGACAGGGCCCAGCCCCAGCATTTT. Amino acid sequence: CASITDRAQPQHF.

This clone has just one count. The genes are TRBV25-1 and TRBJ1-6; 8 bases are a match to TRBD1. Germline V lookup: CDR1 MGHDK, CDR2 SYGVNS. Losses at the gene ends were 6 bases for V and 7 bases for J; bases not matched to a gene: 5. The CDR3 loop spans 14 amino acids. CDR3 in amino acids: CASRAGGGNSPLHF. DNA for the CDR3: TGTGCCAGCAGGGCAGGGGGCGGCAATTCACCCCTCCACTTT.

CDR3 protein: CASSPTHRGWTEAFF. Here the CDR3 DNA reads TGTGCCAGCAGCCCAACCCACAGGGGATGGACTGAAGCTTTCTTT. The chain carries TRBV6-5 and TRBJ1-1; 7 bases are a match to TRBD1. Germline-derived CDR1 and CDR2 are MNHEY and SVGAGI. The CDR3 sequence is 15 residues long. Trimming removed 6 bases from V and 5 bases from J; junction bases left unmatched: 12.